Detailed here is one T cell receptor (beta chain). This clone was detected a few times. Its cognate antigen has yet to be identified. No per-base quality is available; no much larger clone lies one base away. In total, roughly 670 healthy bone marrow donors made up the cohort. Cohort members were all nominally healthy when sampled, although unrecorded immune exposures were likely present. The donor tested CMV seropositive, placing the donor among the 289 seropositive members of the cohort. Each donor provided a peripheral blood sample, and peripheral blood mononuclear cells were used for TCR beta sequencing. Genomic DNA extraction from the blood cell samples was performed with the Qiagen DNeasy Blood Extraction Kit. Taken from the germline V gene, the CDR1 and CDR2 loops are SGHRS and YFSETQ. Germline trimming: 2 bases from V, 10 bases from J; junction bases outside gene matches: 9. Counted from cysteine to phenylalanine, this CDR3 has 15 amino acids. CDR3 DNA is the only sequence kept; it has 45 bases, read in frame from the first base.

The source of the sample is a study of cytomegalovirus exposure and HLA in healthy donors (dated by TCRdb to 2016 to 2017). For the study in its entirety: An earlier analysis of more than 550 of the donors reported approximately 260 Gb of sequence data and 117 million unique TCR beta sequences obtained from about 179 million T cells. A later genetic analysis used genome-wide SNP genotypes for about 65% of the 666 donors, treating that subset as a discovery cohort. Typing coverage differed by locus: A, B, C, DRB1 and DQB1 were typed in about 629-630 donors, DQA1 in 500 to 550, DPA1 in some 600, and DPB1 in approximately 450. Both class I and class II loci were covered by HLA typing, at four-digit resolution. Across under 500 genotyped donors of the cohort, an average of roughly 250,000 unique TCR beta nucleotide sequences per donor were sequenced, and 15% to 20% of those sequences were non-productive. The T cell repertoires of some 670 subjects were profiled by immunosequencing and related to cytomegalovirus serostatus. Roughly five DR-DQ haplotypes were treated as single units for association and clustering because of strong linkage in the cohort. An early release that covered several hundred HLA-typed donors contained approximately 300 gigabases of sequencing data and about 93 million unique TCR sequences. The study aimed to test whether signatures of past pathogen exposure could be identified by cataloging public T cell receptors. To study patterns of TCR occurrence, a later analysis re-analyzed previously published TCR beta repertoires from several hundred donors and added high-resolution HLA genotyping. In addition to the first cohort of roughly 670 subjects, a separate validation cohort of approximately 120 different subjects was used. Every repertoire in the discovery cohort had been generated on one and the same sequencing platform. The genetic ancestry cluster associated with self-reported Caucasian donors included 81% of the roughly 360 genotyped donors. Donor age, sex, ethnicity and CMV serostatus were collected together with the repertoire data. The later analysis used no new phenotypic data to find candidate immune exposures, relying instead on TCR beta sequences and their occurrence across donors. In an earlier analysis of 587 of the donors, high-throughput TCR beta sequencing was used to judge whether each TCR beta V gene segment behaved as functional or pseudogenic. To predict cytomegalovirus infection status, the study brought together high-throughput TCR immunosequencing, statistical association of individual TCRs with disease status, and machine learning. What the work shows at the level of the full study, not this receptor alone: According to a later analysis, parvovirus B19, influenza, CMV and Epstein-Barr virus appeared linked to several top co-occurrence clusters. A few of the identified cytomegalovirus-associated TCR beta chains were confirmed in vitro to be specific for cytomegalovirus antigens. HLA typing was unavailable for some donors at each locus, so association tests used only the typed subset. The study listed approximately 150 TCR beta chains as associated with cytomegalovirus. In this cohort, only TCR beta chains were sequenced, and detectable features were limited by the absence of alpha or paired-chain data. According to a later genetic analysis, donors in an Asian-associated ancestry cluster had fewer N-insertions in productive TCRs than the approximately 690-donor mean. Across donors, most TCR sequences were observed very rarely, whereas some public TCRs were present in many individuals. An association between a missense DCLRE1C variant and V-gene and J-gene trimming of TCR beta chains was found in a later genetic analysis and replicated in an independent cohort. A later analysis associated 15,000 to 20,000 TCR beta sequences with specific HLA alleles at a false discovery rate of 0.05. Some IMGT-functional V segments, including TRBV6-2 and TRBV6-3, could not be distinguished by the 87-base-pair reads and were therefore excluded. CMV serostatus was the only immune exposure information available for the cohort. A further reported finding was that TCR beta sequences accurately predicted the HLA-A and HLA-B alleles for most subjects in the first cohort. When HLA alleles, especially DR and DQ, strongly co-occurred, attributing TCR associations to individual alleles was difficult. Presence/absence analyses assumed roughly uniform sequencing depth across donors, an assumption that may not hold. In an earlier analysis of several hundred of the donors, most TCR beta V segments were observed in productive rearrangements about 87% or about 30% of the time, broadly matching IMGT annotations. In a later analysis, the rate of TCR association differed among HLA loci, with DRB1 alleles having the most associated TCRs and HLA-C alleles having the fewest. A cluster of highly shared sequence variants was judged likely to represent a technical artifact of the sequencing pipeline. Correlated functional status among segregating V segments might be attributable to linkage disequilibrium, but an unknown experimental factor could not be ruled out. A later analysis found that most CMV-associated TCR beta chains appeared HLA-restricted, with HLA associations seemingly driven largely by CMV exposure. In a later analysis, HLA-associated TCR beta chains were found to be more clonally expanded and to have lower generation probabilities than equally common non-associated chains. In both the original and validation cohorts, the classifier was reported to diagnose cytomegalovirus status with high specificity and sensitivity. The authors suggested that the approach could potentially be generalized to other disease states and immunological phenotypes. The earlier analysis of around 600 of the donors excluded over 15 rarely observed V segments, including chromosome 9 orphons, because counts were too low.

The method was the immunoSEQ multiplex PCR assay. The multiplex PCR relied on a mix of 60 forward primers for TCR Vbeta segments and 13 reverse primers for TCR Jbeta segments. The CDR3 region of rearranged TCR beta genes was amplified from genomic DNA with a multiplex PCR assay. On the Illumina HiSeq System, the amplified TCR beta libraries were sequenced as 87-base-pair reads. The original methods were these. Across the 600 to 700 repertoires, a later analysis counted 60 million to 90 million unique TCR beta chains, some 11 million of which were shared by at least two donors. Raw reads were error-corrected and collapsed into unique sequences with a nearest-neighbor algorithm that merged closely related sequences to remove PCR and sequencing errors. To assign V, D and J gene segments, CDR3 sequences were aligned to IMGT reference sequences. Each retained sequence needed at least a six-nucleotide match to both a V gene segment and a J gene segment. Rearrangements were called productive when the CDR3 lacked stop codons and stayed in frame with V and J; all others were non-productive. CDR3 was defined by IMGT convention, running from the second conserved V-encoded cysteine to the conserved J-encoded phenylalanine. Sequences without an unambiguous match to a single V gene segment were excluded from the earlier analysis of about 640 of the donors. In an earlier analysis of 500 to 750 of the donors, V segments were called functional above 56.7% productive rearrangements and were called segregating when the between-donor standard deviation exceeded 5%. A statistical classification framework was developed to diagnose cytomegalovirus status using the catalog of TCR beta chain sequences. V and J gene assignment, in a later analysis, came from comparing TCR nucleotide sequences with IMGT/GENE-DB human TR gene sequences. A later analysis assigned CDR3 sequences and most-parsimonious VDJ recombination scenarios with the TCRdist pipeline. A later analysis defined each TCR beta chain by its CDR3 amino acid sequence plus V-gene family, and excluded reads lacking a unique V-gene family. As a way to deal with suspected cross-contamination and a sequencing artifact, a later analysis dropped 640 or so nucleotide sequences that were highly shared and had low generation probability. For each public chain, a later analysis derived a clonal expansion index from normalized ranks of inferred template counts within each repertoire. Generation probabilities in a later analysis came from a VDJ recombination model fitted to out-of-frame rearrangements, and those results were checked against IGoR. Hypergeometric tests were used in a later analysis to score TCR-TCR, TCR-HLA and TCR-CMV co-occurrence, with a repertoire-size bias correction applied to the TCR pairs. To estimate false discovery rates, a later analysis permuted the HLA or CMV assignments 20 times. In a later analysis, co-occurring TCRs were grouped with DBSCAN, and TCRdist sequence similarity was added when clustering was performed within HLA-allele-positive subsets. Repertoires with fewer than 30,000 or more than 120,000 public chains were left out of co-occurrence clustering, as were about five repertoires with anomalous nucleotide sharing. The source is immuneACCESS, and TCRdb retained only in-frame sequences with V and J called. Part of the clones is not carried over; for the studies checked, unresolved V genes explain less than half of this, and the remainder is unexplained. V and J calls and clone size are those listed in that table; D and trimming were worked out from the DNA. The sample table records approximately 130,000 clones; 76% of these occur just once. Of the sample, roughly 1.8% falls within the top ten clones.

Sample: PBMCs. This sequence uses TRBV5-1 and TRBJ2-1, and 10 bases in between align with TRBD2. The receptor comes from a female donor in good health and CMV-seropositive. The nucleotide sequence reads as follows: TGCGCCAGCAGCTTAACCGGGACTAGCGTTACGGAGCAGTTCTTC. Its translation reads: CASSLTGTSVTEQFF.